This TCR beta chain stems from a study of Ad26.COV2.S vaccination and SARS-CoV-2 variants. The CDR3 totals 15 residues. Germline assignment: CDR1 SGHTA and CDR2 FQGNSA. V dropped 4 bases and J dropped 2 bases, with 14 bases sitting between them. This sample's treatment: some 19 received Ad26.COV2.S at low or high dose, single or two shots; 5 received placebo; per-sample allocation not given. Collection of the samples took place on day 63 after the first injection of vaccine or placebo. Produced via immunoSEQ multiplex PCR; TCRdb's table is partial and in-frame only. The table records some 500,000 clones, 89% of them present only once.

This clonotype was sampled from a person aged 18-60 years who received the Ad26.COV2.S COVID-19 vaccine or a placebo. The chain couples TRBV7-2 to TRBJ1-2; a weak D match, TRBD1 (5 bases). The specimen was peripheral blood, collected in a trial of Ad26.COV2.S vaccine versus placebo. The DNA for the CDR3 is TGTGCCAGCAGCTCGGGACCGACCCTGAACTATGGCTACACCTTC. Protein: CASSSGPTLNYGYTF.